This T cell receptor beta chain appears in the sequencing data of a study of blood T cell repertoires in COVID-19 (dated by TCRdb to 2018 to 2021). Regarding the research as a whole: Collaborator samples came from the United States, Italy and Spain and covered acute and convalescent phases of COVID-19. The prospective study material was composed of cDNA or gDNA derived from T cells, B-cell-depleted T cells, or PBMCs. Subjects who had been exposed to COVID-19, were actively infected with it, or had recovered from it provided the deeply sampled blood TCRbeta repertoires that made up the dataset. A freely available public database, intended as a resource for researchers studying the immune response to SARS-CoV-2, is where the repertoires were released. Samples came from the ongoing ImmuneRACE study (first 160 participants) plus 1,254 subjects from 6 global collaborators. The sample metadata nearly always contained a de-identified subject ID, COVID-19 status, age in years and sex. HLA class I and class II types, where available, came from metadata supplied by the sample provider rather than from assay-based typing. The investigation overall reported the following: The amount of clinical and demographic metadata varied by source and participant and was provided uncurated.

The immunoSEQ Assay, a bias-controlled multiplex PCR, was used to amplify TCRbeta CDR3 regions from genomic DNA. Regarding the original processing steps: Nucleated cell counts per sample were estimated from amplification of reference gene primers within the assay. Sequence reads were collapsed and filtered to measure the absolute abundance of every unique TCRbeta CDR3 rearrangement. Productive Simpson clonality was computed per sample as the square root of Simpson's diversity index over productive rearrangements. TCRdb took this table from immuneACCESS and kept in-frame rearrangements with V and J called. Such tables lack part of the clones; where checked against another copy, unresolved V genes explain under half of the gap, and the rest is unexplained. The D gene and trimming were derived from the DNA, and the V and J assignments and clone size from that table. The table for this sample lists under 250,000 clones; around 82% of them were counted only once. Roughly 2.9% of the sample lies in the top ten.

Sequences MGHRA (CDR1) and YSYEKL (CDR2) are obtained from the germline V gene. V sheds 1 base and J sheds 5 bases, leaving 9 bases between their ends. Counted from cysteine to phenylalanine, this CDR3 has 14 amino acids. Only the CDR3 region is kept as DNA, spanning 42 bases read in frame from base 1. In the case of this clone: What antigen it recognizes has not been identified. No much larger clonotype is one base removed from it; base qualities were not supplied.

Collaborating institutions collected whole blood in K2EDTA tubes following their own protocols. Collaborator samples were shipped for TCRbeta analysis as frozen whole blood, isolated PBMCs, or DNA extracted from either sample type. Input material: peripheral blood. This chain joins TRBV4-1 to TRBJ1-5; no confident D gene assignment can be made. This sequence originates from a man between 50 and 59 years old with active or convalescent COVID-19. The CDR3 reads CASSQVLHDQPQHF. The base sequence is TGCGCCAGCAGCCAAGTACTACACGATCAGCCCCAGCATTTT.